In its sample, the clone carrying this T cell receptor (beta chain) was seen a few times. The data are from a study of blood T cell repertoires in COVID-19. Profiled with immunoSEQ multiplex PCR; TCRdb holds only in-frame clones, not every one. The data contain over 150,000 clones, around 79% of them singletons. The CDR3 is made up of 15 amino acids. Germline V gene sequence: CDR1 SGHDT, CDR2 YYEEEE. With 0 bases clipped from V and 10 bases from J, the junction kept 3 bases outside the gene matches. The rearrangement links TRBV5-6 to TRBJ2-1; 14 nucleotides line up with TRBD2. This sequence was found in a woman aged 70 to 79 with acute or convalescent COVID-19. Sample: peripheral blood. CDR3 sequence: CASSLVGTSGGEQFF. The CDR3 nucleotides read TGTGCCAGCAGCTTGGTGGGGACTAGCGGGGGCGAGCAGTTCTTC.